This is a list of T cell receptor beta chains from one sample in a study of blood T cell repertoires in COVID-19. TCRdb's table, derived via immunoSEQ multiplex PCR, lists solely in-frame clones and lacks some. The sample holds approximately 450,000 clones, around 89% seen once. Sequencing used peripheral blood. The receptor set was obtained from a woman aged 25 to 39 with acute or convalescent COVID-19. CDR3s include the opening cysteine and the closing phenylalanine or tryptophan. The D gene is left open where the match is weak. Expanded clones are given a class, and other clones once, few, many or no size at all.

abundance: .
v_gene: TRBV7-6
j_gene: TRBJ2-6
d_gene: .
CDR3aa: CASSLKLLSGANVLTF
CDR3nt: TGTGCCAGCAGCTTAAAACTCCTCTCTGGGGCCAACGTCCTGACTTTC

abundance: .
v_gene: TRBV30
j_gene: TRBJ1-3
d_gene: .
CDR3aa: CAWSMERGSGNTIYF
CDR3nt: TGTGCCTGGAGTATGGAGAGAGGCTCTGGAAACACCATATATTTT

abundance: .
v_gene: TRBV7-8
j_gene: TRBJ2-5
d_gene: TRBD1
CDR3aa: CASSLGWDRGQETQYF
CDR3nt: TGTGCCAGCAGCTTAGGCTGGGACAGGGGACAAGAGACCCAGTACTTC

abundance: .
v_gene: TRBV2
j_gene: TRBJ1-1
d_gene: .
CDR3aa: CASRPDMNTEAFF
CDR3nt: TGTGCCAGTCGGCCAGACATGAACACTGAAGCTTTCTTT

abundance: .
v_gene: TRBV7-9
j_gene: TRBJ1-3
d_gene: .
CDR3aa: CASSRTAGNTIYF
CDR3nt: TGTGCCAGCAGCCGGACAGCTGGAAACACCATATATTTT

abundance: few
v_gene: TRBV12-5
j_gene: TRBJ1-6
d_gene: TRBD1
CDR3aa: CASRDRGMGTLHF
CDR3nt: TGTGCTAGCCGGGACAGAGGTATGGGGACCCTCCACTTT

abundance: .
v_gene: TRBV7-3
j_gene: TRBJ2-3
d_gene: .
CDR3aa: CASSSAAGHTDTQYF
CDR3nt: TGTGCCAGCAGCTCGGCCGCGGGGCACACAGATACGCAGTATTTT

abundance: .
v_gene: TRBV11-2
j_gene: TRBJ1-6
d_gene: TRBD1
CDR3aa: CASSAQPGQGYSPLHF
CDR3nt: TGTGCCAGCAGCGCTCAGCCGGGACAGGGATATTCACCCCTCCACTTT

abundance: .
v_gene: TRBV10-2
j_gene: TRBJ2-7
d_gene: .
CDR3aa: CASSVTLAYEQYF
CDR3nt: TGCGCCAGCAGCGTTACACTAGCCTACGAGCAGTACTTC

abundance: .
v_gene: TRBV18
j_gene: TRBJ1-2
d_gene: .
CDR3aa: CASSPDRNYGYTF
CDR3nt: TGTGCCAGCTCACCTGACAGAAACTATGGCTACACCTTC

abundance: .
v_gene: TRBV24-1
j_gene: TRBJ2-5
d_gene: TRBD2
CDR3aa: CATSDPGLAGETQYF
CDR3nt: TGTGCCACCAGTGACCCGGGACTAGCTGGGGAGACCCAGTACTTC

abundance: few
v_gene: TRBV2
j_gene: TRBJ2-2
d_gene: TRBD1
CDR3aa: CASRAGTGPLGELFF
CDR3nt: TGTGCCAGCAGGGCCGGGACAGGGCCTCTCGGGGAGCTGTTTTTT

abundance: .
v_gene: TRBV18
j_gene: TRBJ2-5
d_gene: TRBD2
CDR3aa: CASSPPTTSGGKETQYF
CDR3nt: TGTGCCAGCTCACCACCCACGACTAGCGGGGGGAAAGAGACCCAGTACTTC

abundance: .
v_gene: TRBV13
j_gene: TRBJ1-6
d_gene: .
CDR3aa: CASSFNRKLNSPLHF
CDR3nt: TGTGCCAGCAGCTTCAACAGGAAATTAAATTCACCCCTCCACTTT

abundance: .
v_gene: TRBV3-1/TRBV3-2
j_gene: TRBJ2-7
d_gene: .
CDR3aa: CASSLGLPSYEQYF
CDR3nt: TGTGCCAGCAGCCTTGGACTCCCCTCCTACGAGCAGTACTTC

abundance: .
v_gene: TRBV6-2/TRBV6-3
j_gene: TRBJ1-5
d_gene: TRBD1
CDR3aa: CASSYTDRGDGQPQHF
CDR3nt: TGTGCCAGCAGTTACACGGACAGGGGGGACGGTCAGCCCCAGCATTTT

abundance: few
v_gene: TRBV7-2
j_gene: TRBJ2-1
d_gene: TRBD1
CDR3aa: CASSLSQQGAGNEQFF
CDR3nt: TGTGCCAGCAGCTTAAGCCAACAGGGGGCAGGGAATGAGCAGTTCTTC

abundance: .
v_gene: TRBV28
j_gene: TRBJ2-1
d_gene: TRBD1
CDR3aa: CASSLSGQGFLNEQFF
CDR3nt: TGTGCCAGCAGTTTATCGGGACAGGGGTTTTTGAATGAGCAGTTCTTC

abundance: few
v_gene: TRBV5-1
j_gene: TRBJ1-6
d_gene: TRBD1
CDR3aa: CASSQTGVGSPLHF
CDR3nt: TGCGCCAGCAGCCAGACAGGGGTGGGTTCACCCCTCCACTTT

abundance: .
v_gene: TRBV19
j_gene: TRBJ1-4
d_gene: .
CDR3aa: CASTPGRVNEKLFF
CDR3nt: TGTGCCAGTACCCCAGGCAGGGTAAATGAAAAACTGTTTTTT

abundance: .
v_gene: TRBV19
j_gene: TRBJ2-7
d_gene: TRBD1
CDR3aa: CASSMTGGYEQYF
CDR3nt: TGTGCCAGTAGTATGACAGGGGGCTACGAGCAGTACTTC

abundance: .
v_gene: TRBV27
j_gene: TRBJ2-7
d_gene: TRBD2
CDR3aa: CASSLGTSYEQYF
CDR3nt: TGTGCCAGCAGTTTGGGGACTAGCTACGAGCAGTACTTC

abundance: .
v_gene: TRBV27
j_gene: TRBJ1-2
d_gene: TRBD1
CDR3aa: CATTGVYYGYTF
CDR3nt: TGTGCCACGACAGGGGTGTACTATGGCTACACCTTC

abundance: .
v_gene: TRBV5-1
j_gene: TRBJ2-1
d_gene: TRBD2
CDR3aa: CASSGGLAGLLFF
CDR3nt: TGCGCCAGCAGCGGGGGACTAGCAGGACTTCTGTTCTTC

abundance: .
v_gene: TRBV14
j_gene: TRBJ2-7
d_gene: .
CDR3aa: CASSQVAGDEQYF
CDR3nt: TGTGCCAGCAGCCAAGTGGCAGGGGACGAGCAGTACTTC

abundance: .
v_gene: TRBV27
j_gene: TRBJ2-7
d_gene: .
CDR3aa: CASSSRASYEQYF
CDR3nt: TGTGCCAGCAGTTCGAGAGCATCCTACGAGCAGTACTTC

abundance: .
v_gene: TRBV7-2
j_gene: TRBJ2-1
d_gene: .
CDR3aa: CASSPTSLSYNEQFF
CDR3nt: TGTGCCAGCAGCCCGACTAGTCTCTCCTACAATGAGCAGTTCTTC

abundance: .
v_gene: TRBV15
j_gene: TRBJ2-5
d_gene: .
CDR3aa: CATSRELVSETQYF
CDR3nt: TGTGCCACCAGCAGAGAGTTAGTTTCAGAGACCCAGTACTTC

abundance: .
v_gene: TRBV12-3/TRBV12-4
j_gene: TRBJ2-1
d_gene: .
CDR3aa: CASTPTGYNEQFF
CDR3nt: TGTGCCAGCACCCCGACTGGGTACAATGAGCAGTTCTTC

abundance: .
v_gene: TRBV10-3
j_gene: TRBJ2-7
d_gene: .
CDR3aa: CAISGGGSKGEQYF
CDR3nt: TGTGCCATCAGTGGAGGGGGAAGCAAGGGGGAGCAGTACTTC

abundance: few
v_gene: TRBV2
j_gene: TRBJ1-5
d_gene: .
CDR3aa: CASSGGQRSNQPQHF
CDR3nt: TGTGCCAGCAGTGGAGGACAAAGAAGCAATCAGCCCCAGCATTTT

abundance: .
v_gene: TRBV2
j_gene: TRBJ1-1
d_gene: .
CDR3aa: CASSEAGQNTEAFF
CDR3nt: TGTGCCAGCAGTGAGGCGGGCCAGAACACTGAAGCTTTCTTT

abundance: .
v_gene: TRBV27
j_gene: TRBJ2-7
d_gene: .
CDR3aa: CASSSARDIHEQYF
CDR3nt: TGTGCCAGCAGCTCCGCAAGGGACATCCACGAGCAGTACTTC

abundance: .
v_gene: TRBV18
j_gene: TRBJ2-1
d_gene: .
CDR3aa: CASSPEDNNEQFF
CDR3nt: TGTGCCAGCTCACCTGAGGACAACAATGAGCAGTTCTTC

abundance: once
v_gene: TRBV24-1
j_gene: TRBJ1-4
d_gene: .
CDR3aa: CATSDCRDLEGYEKLFF
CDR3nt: TGTGCCACCAGTGATTGCCGGGATCTGGAGGGGTATGAAAAACTGTTTTTT

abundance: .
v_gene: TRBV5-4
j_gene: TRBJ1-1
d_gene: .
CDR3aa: CASRPGQANTEAFF
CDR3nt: TGTGCCAGCAGACCCGGACAAGCCAACACTGAAGCTTTCTTT

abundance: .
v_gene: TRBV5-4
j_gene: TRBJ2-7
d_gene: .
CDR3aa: CASSPTGISEQYF
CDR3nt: TGTGCCAGCAGCCCTACAGGGATAAGCGAGCAGTACTTC

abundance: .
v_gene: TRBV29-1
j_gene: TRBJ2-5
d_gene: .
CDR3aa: CSVEGPFGETQYF
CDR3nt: TGCAGCGTTGAAGGCCCATTCGGGGAGACCCAGTACTTC

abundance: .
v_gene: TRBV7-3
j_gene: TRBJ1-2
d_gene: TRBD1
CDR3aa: CASSLTPGQGADGYTF
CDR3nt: TGTGCCAGCAGCTTAACACCGGGACAGGGGGCGGATGGCTACACCTTC